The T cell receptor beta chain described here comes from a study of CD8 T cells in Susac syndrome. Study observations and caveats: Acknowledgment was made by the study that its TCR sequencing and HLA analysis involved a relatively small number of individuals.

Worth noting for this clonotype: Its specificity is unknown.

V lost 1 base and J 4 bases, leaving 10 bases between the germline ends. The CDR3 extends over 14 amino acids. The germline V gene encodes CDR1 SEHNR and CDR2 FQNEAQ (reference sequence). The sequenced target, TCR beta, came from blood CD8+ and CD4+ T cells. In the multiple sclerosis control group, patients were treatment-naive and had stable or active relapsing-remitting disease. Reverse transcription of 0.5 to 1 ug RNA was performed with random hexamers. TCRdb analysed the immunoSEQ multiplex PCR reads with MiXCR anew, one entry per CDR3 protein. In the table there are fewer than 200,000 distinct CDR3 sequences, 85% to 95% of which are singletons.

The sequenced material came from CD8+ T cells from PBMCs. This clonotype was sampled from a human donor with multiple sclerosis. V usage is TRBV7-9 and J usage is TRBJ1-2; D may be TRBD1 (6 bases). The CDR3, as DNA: TGTGCCAGCAGCTTAGAGCAGGGGATCTATGGCTACACCTTC. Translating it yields CASSLEQGIYGYTF.